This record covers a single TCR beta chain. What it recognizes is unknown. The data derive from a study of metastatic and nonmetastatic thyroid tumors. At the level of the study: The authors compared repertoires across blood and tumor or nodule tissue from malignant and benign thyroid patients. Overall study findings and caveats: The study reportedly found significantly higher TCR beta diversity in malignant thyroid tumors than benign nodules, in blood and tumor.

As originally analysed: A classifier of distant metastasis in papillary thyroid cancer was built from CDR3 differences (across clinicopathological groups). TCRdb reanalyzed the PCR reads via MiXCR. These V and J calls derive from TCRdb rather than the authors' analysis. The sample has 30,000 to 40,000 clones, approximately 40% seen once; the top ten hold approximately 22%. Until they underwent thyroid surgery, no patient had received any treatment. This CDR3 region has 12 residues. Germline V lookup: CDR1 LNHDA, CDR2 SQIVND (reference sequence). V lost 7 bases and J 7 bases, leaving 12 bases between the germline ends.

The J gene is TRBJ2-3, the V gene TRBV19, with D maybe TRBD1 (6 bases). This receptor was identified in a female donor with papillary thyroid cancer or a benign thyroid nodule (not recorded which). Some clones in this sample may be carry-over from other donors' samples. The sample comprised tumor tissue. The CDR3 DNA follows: TGTGCCAGTATGGCAGGGGACCATACGCAGTATTTT. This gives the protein CASMAGDHTQYF.